This is a list of T cell receptor beta chains from one sample in a study of cytomegalovirus exposure and HLA in healthy donors. The data were produced by immunoSEQ multiplex PCR, yet TCRdb's version contains in-frame clones alone and is incomplete. The table includes over 95,000 clones, about 80% detected once. The source material was PBMCs. The receptors come from a human donor in good health. CDR3s include the opening cysteine and the closing phenylalanine or tryptophan. Fields, in order: V gene, D gene, J gene, clone size, CDR3 DNA, CDR3 protein. The D gene is left open where the match is weak. Part of the rows lack a size; the others show once, few, many or a class for expanded clones.

TRBV5-6	TRBD1	TRBJ1-1	.	TGTGCCAGCAGCTTTGTGAGGGGGCCATTGAACACTGAAGCTTTCTTT	CASSFVRGPLNTEAFF
TRBV5-8	.	TRBJ1-6	once	TGTGCCAGCAGCTGGGGGCGACTGATTAATTCACCCCTCCACTTT	CASSWGRLINSPLHF
TRBV7-2	TRBD1	TRBJ1-1	.	TGTGCCAGCAGCCGCCTGACAGGGACGGGCACTGAAGCTTTCTTT	CASSRLTGTGTEAFF
TRBV30	.	TRBJ2-7	.	TGTGCCTGGAGTGTACCCCCCAGGGCTTACGAGCAGTACTTC	CAWSVPPRAYEQYF
TRBV30	.	TRBJ1-1	once	TGTGCCTGGAGCGTCGCAGGGAGGGTCGGCACTGAAGCTTTCTTT	CAWSVAGRVGTEAFF
TRBV28	TRBD1	TRBJ1-1	.	TGTGCCAGCAGTTTAGACAGGGTTGTGACTGAAGCTTTCTTT	CASSLDRVVTEAFF
TRBV2	TRBD1	TRBJ2-7	few	TGTGCCAGAGGAACAGGGGACGAGCAGTACTTC	CARGTGDEQYF
TRBV30	TRBD1	TRBJ1-1	.	TGTGCCTGGAGCCCCCGGACAGGGGCCGAAGCTTTCTTT	CAWSPRTGAEAFF
TRBV7-2	.	TRBJ2-7	.	TGTGCCAGCTCCCCACCGGGTAGATCGGCCTCCGAGCAGTACTTC	CASSPPGRSASEQYF
TRBV7-9	TRBD1	TRBJ2-7	few	TGTGCCAGCAGGGACAGGTACTACGAGCAGTACTTC	CASRDRYYEQYF
TRBV18	TRBD1	TRBJ1-1	.	TGTGCCAGCTCACCAATGACAGGGGGCTCAACTGAAGCTTTCTTT	CASSPMTGGSTEAFF
TRBV6-4	.	TRBJ1-3	.	TGTGCCAGCAGTGACTCGATTGAGGGAGGAAACACCATATATTTT	CASSDSIEGGNTIYF
TRBV10-2	TRBD1	TRBJ2-7	.	TGCGCCAGCAGCGCTGGACAGGTGGGATCCTACGAGCAGTACTTC	CASSAGQVGSYEQYF
TRBV27	TRBD1	TRBJ1-4	.	TGTGCCAGCAGAACCGGGACAGGGAACGAAAAACTGTTTTTT	CASRTGTGNEKLFF
TRBV5-6	.	TRBJ2-5	few	TGTGCCAGCAGCTTGCGACTATTGCAAGAGACCCAGTACTTC	CASSLRLLQETQYF
TRBV28	.	TRBJ2-7	.	TGTGCCAGCGAGGCCGGACAGTACTACGAGCAGTACTTC	CASEAGQYYEQYF
TRBV6-6	.	TRBJ1-2	.	TGTGCCAGCAGTTACGAAGGGGGGGGTCTTGGCTACACCTTC	CASSYEGGGLGYTF
TRBV28	.	TRBJ1-5	few	TGTGCCAGCAGTTTCCGGGTTTTTGTGAATCAGCCCCAGCATTTT	CASSFRVFVNQPQHF
TRBV10-3	TRBD1	TRBJ2-5	once	TGTGCCATCAGTACAGGGGGCGGACAAGAGACCCAGTACTTC	CAISTGGGQETQYF
TRBV6-4	.	TRBJ1-2	.	TGTGCCAGCAGTGACTCGAGCGCCATGAATGGCTACACCTTC	CASSDSSAMNGYTF
TRBV6-6	.	TRBJ1-1	.	TGTGCCAGCAGTTCCTCCGGGGGGGGGCGGGCTGAAGCTTTCTTT	CASSSSGGGRAEAFF
TRBV30	.	TRBJ1-5	.	TGTGCCTGGAGTGGGGGGCGGGGGGGCAATCAGCCCCAGCATTTT	CAWSGGRGGNQPQHF
TRBV7-8	.	TRBJ2-3	few	TGTGCCAGCAGGAAGATGGGGCCAACCTCGCCAGATACGCAGTATTTT	CASRKMGPTSPDTQYF
TRBV4-3	TRBD1	TRBJ2-1	.	TGCGCCAGCAGCCTAGAGGGCACAGGGGACGAGCAGTTCTTC	CASSLEGTGDEQFF
TRBV27	TRBD1	TRBJ1-2	.	TGTGCCAGCAGTTTATCTCGGACAGGGGTGAACTATGGCTACACCTTC	CASSLSRTGVNYGYTF
TRBV28	.	TRBJ2-5	.	TGTGCCAGCAGCGACAGGAGCCAAGAGACCCAGTACTTC	CASSDRSQETQYF
TRBV28	.	TRBJ2-7	.	TGTGCCAGCAGACAGACAGCCTCGGGCTCCTACGAGCAGTACTTC	CASRQTASGSYEQYF
TRBV28	TRBD1	TRBJ2-7	.	TGTGCCAGCAGTTTAGGGACAGCTGCCTACGAGCAGTACTTC	CASSLGTAAYEQYF
TRBV19	TRBD1	TRBJ1-1	.	TGTGCCAGTAGTATCCAAGGTCAGGGGGCAACTTTCTTT	CASSIQGQGATFF
TRBV30	.	TRBJ2-1	.	TGTGCCTGGAGTTGGTACAGTAACAATGAGCAGTTCTTC	CAWSWYSNNEQFF
TRBV6-1	.	TRBJ1-1	.	TGTGCCAGCGGAGCAGGGACTGAACGCTTT	CASGAGTERF
TRBV28	.	TRBJ1-5	.	TGTGCCAGCTATCGGGGTAATCAGCCCCAGCATTTT	CASYRGNQPQHF